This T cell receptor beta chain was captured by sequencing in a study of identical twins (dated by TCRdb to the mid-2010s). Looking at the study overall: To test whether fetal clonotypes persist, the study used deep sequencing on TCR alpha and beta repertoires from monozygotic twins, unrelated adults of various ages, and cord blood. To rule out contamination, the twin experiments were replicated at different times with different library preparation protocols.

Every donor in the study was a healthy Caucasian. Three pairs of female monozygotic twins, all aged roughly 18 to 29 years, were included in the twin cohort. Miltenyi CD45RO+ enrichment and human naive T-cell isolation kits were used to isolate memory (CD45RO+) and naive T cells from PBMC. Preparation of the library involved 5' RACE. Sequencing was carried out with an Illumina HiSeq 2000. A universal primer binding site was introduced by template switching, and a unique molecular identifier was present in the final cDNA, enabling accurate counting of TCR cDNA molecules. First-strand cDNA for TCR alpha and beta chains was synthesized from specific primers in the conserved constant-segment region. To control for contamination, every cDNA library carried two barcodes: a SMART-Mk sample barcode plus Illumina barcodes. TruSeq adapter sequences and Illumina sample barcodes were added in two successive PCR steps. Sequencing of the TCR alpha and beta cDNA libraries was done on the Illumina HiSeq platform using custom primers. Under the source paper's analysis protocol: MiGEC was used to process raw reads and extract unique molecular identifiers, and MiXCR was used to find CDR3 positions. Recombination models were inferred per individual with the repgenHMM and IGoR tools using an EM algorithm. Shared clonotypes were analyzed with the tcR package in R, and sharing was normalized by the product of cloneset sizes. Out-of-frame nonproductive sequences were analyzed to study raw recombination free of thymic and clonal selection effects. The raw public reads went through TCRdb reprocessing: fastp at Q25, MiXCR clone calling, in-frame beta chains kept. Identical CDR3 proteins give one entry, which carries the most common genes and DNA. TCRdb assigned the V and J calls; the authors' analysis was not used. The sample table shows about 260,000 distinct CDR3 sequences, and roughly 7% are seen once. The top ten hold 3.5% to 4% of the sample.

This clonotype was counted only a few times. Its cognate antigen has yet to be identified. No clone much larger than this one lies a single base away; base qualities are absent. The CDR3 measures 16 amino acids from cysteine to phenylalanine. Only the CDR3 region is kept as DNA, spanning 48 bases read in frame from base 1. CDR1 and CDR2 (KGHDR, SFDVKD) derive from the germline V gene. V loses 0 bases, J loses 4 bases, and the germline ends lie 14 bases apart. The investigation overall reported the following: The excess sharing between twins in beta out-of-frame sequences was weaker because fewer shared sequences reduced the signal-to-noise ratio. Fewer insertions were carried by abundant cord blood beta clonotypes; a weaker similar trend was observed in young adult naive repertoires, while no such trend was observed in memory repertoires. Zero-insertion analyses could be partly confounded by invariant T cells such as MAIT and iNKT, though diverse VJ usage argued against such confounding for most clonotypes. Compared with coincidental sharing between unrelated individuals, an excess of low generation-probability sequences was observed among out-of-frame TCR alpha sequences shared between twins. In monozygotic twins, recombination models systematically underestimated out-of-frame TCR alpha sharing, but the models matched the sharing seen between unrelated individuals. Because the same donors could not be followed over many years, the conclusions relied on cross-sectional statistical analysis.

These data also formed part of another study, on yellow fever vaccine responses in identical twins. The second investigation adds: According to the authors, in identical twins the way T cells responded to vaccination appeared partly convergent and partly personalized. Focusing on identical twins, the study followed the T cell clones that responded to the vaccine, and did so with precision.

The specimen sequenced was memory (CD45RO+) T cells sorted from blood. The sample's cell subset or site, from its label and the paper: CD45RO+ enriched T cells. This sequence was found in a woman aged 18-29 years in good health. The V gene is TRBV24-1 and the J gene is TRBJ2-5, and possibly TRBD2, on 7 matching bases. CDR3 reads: CATSDLQIGGGETQYF. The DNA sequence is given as TGTGCCACCAGTGATTTGCAGATAGGGGGGGGAGAGACCCAGTACTTC.